What follows are 3 T cell receptor beta chains derived from one specimen sequenced in a study of OX40 agonist ivuxolimab in advanced cancers. Libraries were prepared by immunoSEQ multiplex PCR; TCRdb keeps only in-frame clonotypes and omits some of them. The data hold about 49,000 clones, with about 85% observed a single time. The sequencing here drew on CD4+ or CD8+ T cells sorted from blood, taken in a trial of the OX40 agonist ivuxolimab. The source is an adult with an advanced solid tumor such as melanoma, head and neck, liver or kidney cancer.

This chain joins TRBV5-4 and TRBJ1-2; no firm D call. Germline CDR1 is SGHNT and CDR2 is YYREEE (reference sequence). The CDR3 consists of 11 residues. V dropped 0 bases and J dropped 7 bases, with 4 bases sitting between them. The CDR3 is CASSLEGGYTF. In DNA form, the CDR3 reads TGTGCCAGCAGCTTGGAGGGTGGCTACACCTTC.

The chain is built from TRBV6-1 and TRBJ1-1, with D perhaps TRBD1 (6 bases). The germline V and J ends were trimmed by 1 base and 4 bases, with 10 bases remaining between them. Germline-derived CDR1 and CDR2 are MNHNS and SASEGT. The CDR3 loop spans 14 amino acids. The CDR3 DNA reads TGTGCCAGCAGTGAAGTAGGGGGGTTCACTGAAGCTTTCTTT. This encodes CASSEVGGFTEAFF.

The chain uses TRBV5-6 and TRBJ2-7; possibly TRBD1 for D (6 bases). The CDR3 is made up of 13 amino acids. Trimming pared 1 base from V and 6 bases from J, leaving 11 bases between. Germline V CDR1 and CDR2: SGHDT, YYEEEE. This chain's CDR3 is CASSLLEQGEQYF. CDR3 DNA: TGTGCCAGCAGCTTGCTAGAACAGGGCGAGCAGTACTTC.